The next 3 T cell receptor beta chains were all read from a single sample in a study of PD-L1 blockade in urothelial cancer (TCRdb year 2017). Libraries were constructed by the immunoSEQ multiplex PCR assay. Held by TCRdb, this immuneACCESS table contains in-frame sequences only and omits some clones. Under half of the omission traces to an unresolved V gene where checked; the cause of the rest is unknown. Within this sample are roughly 28,000 clones, with 84% of them counted one time only. The ten largest clones add up to 2.5% to 3.5% of the sample. Per the publication, the time point label means: peripheral blood 6 weeks after treatment start. This specimen was PBMCs, taken around atezolizumab (anti-PD-L1) treatment. Receptor source: a man aged 65 to 79 with urothelial cancer.

V and J are TRBV9 and TRBJ2-3; possibly TRBD1 for D (5 bases). V lost 0 bases and J 5 bases, leaving 16 bases between the germline ends. The CDR3 spans 16 residues. The germline V gene has CDR1 SGDLS and CDR2 YYNGEE. The chain's CDR3 is CASSVEARVRGDTQYF. CDR3 DNA: TGTGCCAGCAGCGTAGAGGCCAGGGTAAGAGGAGATACGCAGTATTTT.

A single count supports this clone. This rearrangement joins TRBV6-5 to TRBJ1-2; 8 positions agree with TRBD1. Germline CDR1 is MNHEY and CDR2 is SVGAGI. Losses at the gene ends were 6 bases for V and 4 bases for J; bases not matched to a gene: 7. This CDR3 region has 14 residues. The CDR3 DNA sequence: TGTGCCAGCAGCCGGACAGGGATGGGCTATGGCTACACCTTC. Translated: CASSRTGMGYGYTF.

This clone was counted a single time. The V gene is TRBV9, the J gene TRBJ1-4, with 10 bases aligning to TRBD1. Germline CDR1 SGDLS, CDR2 YYNGEE. The CDR3 runs to 14 residues. The J segment lost 3 bases and the V segment lost 7 bases, leaving 3 bases of the junction unmatched. CDR3 loop: CASGGQGANEKLFF. The DNA of the CDR3 is TGTGCCAGCGGCGGACAGGGGGCTAATGAAAAACTGTTTTTT.